The TCR beta chain described here comes from a study of tumor-infiltrating lymphocytes in primary liver carcinoma. Across the study: Roughly 3.5 to 8 million productive TCRbeta reads were obtained per sample, with similar numbers across tissue types. Study results and caveats: Unsorted bulk sampling ruled out any CD4+ versus CD8+ repertoire comparison. Pairs comparing tumor with adjacent tissue or blood overlapped less than pairs drawn from tumor regions. The difference in top-250-clone fraction between tumors and blood was significant, favoring tumors (p = 0.039).

The length of the CDR3 is 14 residues. Germline V CDR1 and CDR2: SGHNT, YENEEA. The source of the blood RNA was unsorted whole blood, and germline DNA was extracted as well. The template, 500 ng total RNA, yielded TCR beta cDNA made with a constant-region primer. Libraries covering TCR beta were generated through three nested multiplex PCR rounds (using a slightly modified ARM-PCR). Researchers ran the first two PCR rounds for roughly 11 cycles each with TRBV1-TRBV30 forward primers and a C-beta reverse primer. TCRdb used MiXCR to reprocess the multiplex PCR reads, holding one entry per CDR3 protein. The sample includes about 210,000 distinct CDR3 sequences, less than 70% seen only once; the top ten take roughly 6.8%. With regard to this clonotype: The antigen is undetermined. At one end the junction does not follow the germline gene, possibly because of a read error.

The sequenced sample consisted of peripheral blood. The V call is TRBV11-3, the J call TRBJ2-7; TRBD2 is a possible D gene (5 bases). This TCR was sampled from a woman in her sixties or seventies with primary liver carcinoma and hepatitis B virus infection. The CDR3 sequence: CASTLMQTRAEQYF. CDR3 bases: TGTGCCAGCACCTTAATGCAAACTAGGGCCGAGCAGTACTTT.